Given below is one T cell receptor (beta chain) in context. Its antigen has not been determined. Libraries were prepared through 5' RACE. For each TCR library, 3,000 to 4,000 ng of total RNA was used. For each sample, cDNA synthesis with SMARTScribe reverse transcriptase was split into eight separate reactions. During cDNA synthesis, unique molecular identifiers containing a 6-nucleotide sample barcode were introduced by template switching. TCRalpha and TCRbeta cDNA was amplified by two nested PCRs of 16 and 9 cycles, with bead purification after each PCR. Before amplification, cDNA was treated with uracil DNA-glycosylase and purified using the QIAquick PCR purification kit. The second PCR added Illumina TruSeq-compatible adapters along with sample-specific barcodes. Library quality and concentration were checked on TapeStation and Qubit, and libraries were pooled at around 4.9 ng each. Sequencing of the pooled libraries was done on an Illumina HiSeq2500 single-index Rapid Run using custom sequencing primers and 2 x 100 bp reads. Per the authors' processing: MiGEC version 1.2.6 was used for UMI-based consensus assembly, which corrected PCR and sequencing errors. V(D)J alignment, clonotype assembly and CDR3 extraction were performed with MiXCR version 2.1.1. To normalise gene usage, clonotype sharing and MAIT/NKT TCR abundance, the analysis used the top 1000, 10 000 and 20 000 clonotypes per sample. Diversity was computed as the inverse Simpson index with the vegan R package after downsampling to 27 000 UMIs. Paired Mann-Whitney U tests were applied to discordant twin pairs, with Benjamini-Hochberg correction for multiple testing. TCRdb reprocessed the reads, and each CDR3 protein sequence is entered once, without DNA. What appears here as the V and J calls and clone size reflects TCRdb's work, not the paper's. The sample table includes tens of thousands of distinct CDR3 sequences. Of the sample, 6% to 9.5% is held by the ten largest clones.

CDR1 DFQATT and CDR2 SNEGSKA are derived from the germline V gene (reference sequence). The CDR3 contains 13 residues, cysteine and phenylalanine counted. No DNA has been recorded. From each donor, an approximately 2.4 ml peripheral blood sample was collected into PAXgene tubes and kept at -80 degrees C. Without T cell sorting, total RNA was isolated from whole blood using the PAXgene blood miRNA kit on an automated QIAcube. Deep TCRalpha and TCRbeta repertoire profiling with unique molecular barcoding was performed on peripheral blood of monozygotic twin pairs concordant or discordant for inflammatory bowel disease. Smoking habits were recorded for all twin pairs, and each individual was classified as a current, former or never smoker. The entry originates in a study of monozygotic twins with inflammatory bowel disease (dated 2019 in TCRdb). Background on the whole study: In total, 28 monozygotic twin pairs made up the full study: 19 Danish pairs, all IBD-discordant, plus nine German pairs, of which four were IBD-concordant and five were IBD-discordant. The search for disease-associated traits relied mainly on comparing, within discordant pairs, IBD patients with their genetically identical healthy co-twins. Each individual had, on average, about 151 000 unique TCRalpha sequences and 181 000 unique TCRbeta sequences available for analysis. Points the paper makes about the study in general: The results gave no support for a single strong signal or clonotype linked to IBD. Because patients received different immunosuppressive treatments, the repertoires may have picked up extra background noise and variability between individuals. IBD patients shared fewer clonotypes with other individuals than healthy twins did, most markedly in patients showing signs of disease activity. TCRbeta repertoire diversity, by inverse Simpson index, was decreased in IBD patients compared with their healthy co-twins. The analysis was unable to tell apart different T cell subtypes. No difference in repertoire similarity was observed between concordant and discordant twins, possibly owing to limited statistical power.

The chain was built from TRBV20-1 and TRBJ1-1; the D gene TCRdb calls, TRBD1, cannot be checked with no DNA. This sequence was found in a human donor with ulcerative colitis or Crohn's disease, or a healthy co-twin of an affected twin (not recorded which). Sequenced: blood. Here the CDR3 is given as CSAPNRANTEAFF.